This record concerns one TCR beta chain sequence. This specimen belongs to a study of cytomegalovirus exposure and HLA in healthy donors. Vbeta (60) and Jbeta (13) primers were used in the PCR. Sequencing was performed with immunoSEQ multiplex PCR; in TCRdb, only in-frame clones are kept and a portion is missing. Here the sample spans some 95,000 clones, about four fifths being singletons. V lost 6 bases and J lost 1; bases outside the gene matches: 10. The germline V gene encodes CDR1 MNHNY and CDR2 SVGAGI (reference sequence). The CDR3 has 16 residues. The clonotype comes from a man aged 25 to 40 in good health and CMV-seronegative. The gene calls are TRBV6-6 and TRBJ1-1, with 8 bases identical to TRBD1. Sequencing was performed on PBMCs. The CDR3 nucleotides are TGTGCCAGCAGGTTTCTGCCTGGGACAGGGAACACTGAAGCTTTCTTT. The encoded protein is CASRFLPGTGNTEAFF.